This T cell receptor beta chain was sequenced in a study of CD8 T cells in ankylosing spondylitis. Findings and caveats of the study: The authors found the disease-linked clones to be CD8+ and relatively rare in peripheral blood. Clones tied to disease were said to be significantly enriched in matched ankylosing spondylitis synovial fluid. Earlier reports found some motif variants in synovial fluid and blood in reactive arthritis.

The CDR3 covers 13 residues. Germline CDR1 is SNHLY and CDR2 is FYNNEI. Losses at the gene ends were 7 bases for V and 8 bases for J; bases not matched to a gene: 7. Each TCR beta library was made by quantitative 5'-RACE that incorporated molecular barcodes. TCRdb re-called the 5' RACE reads with MiXCR, one entry per CDR3 protein. The sample records 200,000 to 300,000 distinct CDR3 sequences, under 30% being singletons. On this clonotype: Its antigen remains unknown.

The TCR originated in a male donor with ankylosing spondylitis or in good health (not recorded which). Source material: blood, either unsorted or a sorted T cell fraction (not recorded which). The J gene is TRBJ2-1, the V gene TRBV2, with TRBD1 identical over 8 bases. The CDR3 nucleotides are TGTGCCAGCAAGATCTTACAGGGGGATGAGCAGTTCTTC. Its protein product is CASKILQGDEQFF.